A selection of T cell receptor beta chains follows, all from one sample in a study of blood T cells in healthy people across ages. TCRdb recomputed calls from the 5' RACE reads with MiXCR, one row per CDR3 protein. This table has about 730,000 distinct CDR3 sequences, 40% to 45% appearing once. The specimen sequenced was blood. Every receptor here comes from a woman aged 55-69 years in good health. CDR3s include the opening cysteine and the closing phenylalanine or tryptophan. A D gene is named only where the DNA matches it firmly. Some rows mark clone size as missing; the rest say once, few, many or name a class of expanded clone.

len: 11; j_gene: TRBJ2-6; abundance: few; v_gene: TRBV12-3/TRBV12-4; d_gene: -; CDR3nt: TGTGCCAGCAGCCCGGCCAACGTCCTGACTTTC; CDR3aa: CASSPANVLTF
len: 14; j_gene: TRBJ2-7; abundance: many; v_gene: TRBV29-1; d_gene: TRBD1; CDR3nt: TGCAGCGTTGAGAGACAGGGGCCTTCCAACGAGCAGTACTTC; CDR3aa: CSVERQGPSNEQYF
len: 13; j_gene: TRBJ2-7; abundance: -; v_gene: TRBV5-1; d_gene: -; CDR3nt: TGCGCCAGCAGCCGGTCGGGGGTTGAGGAGCGGTACTTC; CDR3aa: CASSRSGVEERYF
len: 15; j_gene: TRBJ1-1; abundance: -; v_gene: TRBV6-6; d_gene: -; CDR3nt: TGTGCCAGCAGTGAGCCAGGGCGGGGGGACACTGAAGCTTTCTTT; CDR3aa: CASSEPGRGDTEAFF
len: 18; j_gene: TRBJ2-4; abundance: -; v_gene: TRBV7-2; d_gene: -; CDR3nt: TGTGCCAGCAGCCCCCCCGGGGGGCTCAGGGGGGCCAAAAACATTCAGTACTTC; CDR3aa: CASSPPGGLRGAKNIQYF
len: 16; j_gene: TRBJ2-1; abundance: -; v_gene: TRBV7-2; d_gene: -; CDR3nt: TGTGCCAGCAGCCCAGGGTGGGGGGGACAGGCCTACGAGCAGTTCTTC; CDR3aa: CASSPGWGGQAYEQFF
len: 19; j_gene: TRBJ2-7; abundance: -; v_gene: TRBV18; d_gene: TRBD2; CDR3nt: TGTGCCAGCTCAATACTCCAGGGCCCTGGCGGGGGATCCTACAATGAGCAGTACTTC; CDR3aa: CASSILQGPGGGSYNEQYF
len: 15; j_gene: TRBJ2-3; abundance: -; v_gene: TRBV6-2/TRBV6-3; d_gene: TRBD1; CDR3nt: TGTGCCACCGCGAAAGGACAGGGGAGTCCAGATACGCAGTATTTT; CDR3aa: CATAKGQGSPDTQYF
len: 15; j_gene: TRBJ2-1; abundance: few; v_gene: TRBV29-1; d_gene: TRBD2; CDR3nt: TGCAGCGTTGGTACAAGCGGGAGGGGGTGGAATGAGCAGTTCTTC; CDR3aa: CSVGTSGRGWNEQFF
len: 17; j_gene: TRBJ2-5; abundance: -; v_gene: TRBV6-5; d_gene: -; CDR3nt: TGTGCCAGCAGTTACTCAGTAGCAATTCGATCCTACAATGAGCAGTACTTC; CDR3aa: CASSYSVAIRSYNEQYF
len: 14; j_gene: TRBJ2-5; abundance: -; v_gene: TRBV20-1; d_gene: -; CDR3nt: TGCAGTGCTAGAGAGTCGGGGGCCCAAGAGACCCAGTACTTC; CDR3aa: CSARESGAQETQYF
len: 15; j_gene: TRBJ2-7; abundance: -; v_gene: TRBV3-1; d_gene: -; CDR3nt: TGTGCCAGCAGCCTCCAAAGGTACAGCTCCTACGAGCAGTACTTC; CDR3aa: CASSLQRYSSYEQYF
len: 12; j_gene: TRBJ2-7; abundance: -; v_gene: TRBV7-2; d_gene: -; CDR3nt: TGTGCCAGCCAGGGGCAGAGCTACGAGCAGTACTTC; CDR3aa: CASQGQSYEQYF
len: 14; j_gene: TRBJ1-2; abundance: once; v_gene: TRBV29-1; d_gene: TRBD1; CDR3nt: TGCAGCGTTGAGATAACAGGGGTCAACTATGGCTACACCTTC; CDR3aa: CSVEITGVNYGYTF
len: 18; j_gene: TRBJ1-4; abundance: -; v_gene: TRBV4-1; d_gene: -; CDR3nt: TGCGCCAACAGCCAAGATCCCTCAAGTGAGCTTACGAATGAAAAACTGTTTTTT; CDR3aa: CANSQDPSSELTNEKLFF
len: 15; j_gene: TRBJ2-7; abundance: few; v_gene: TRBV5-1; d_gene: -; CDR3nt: TGCGCCACCCGGCAGGACGGGAATTCCGCGGACGAGCAGTACTTC; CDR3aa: CATRQDGNSADEQYF
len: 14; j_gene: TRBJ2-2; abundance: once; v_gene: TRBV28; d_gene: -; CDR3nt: TGTGCCAGCAAGAAGGGAACAGACACCGGGGAGCTGTTTTTT; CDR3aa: CASKKGTDTGELFF
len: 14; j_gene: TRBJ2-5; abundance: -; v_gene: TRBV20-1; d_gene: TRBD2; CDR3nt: TGCAGTGCTGCACTAGCGGGGGGGCAAGAGACCCAGTACTTC; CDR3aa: CSAALAGGQETQYF
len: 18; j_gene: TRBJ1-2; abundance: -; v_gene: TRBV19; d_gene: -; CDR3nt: TGTGCCAGTAGTATAGATCCGGGGCAAAACTACGGTGGCTATGGCTACACCTTC; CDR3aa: CASSIDPGQNYGGYGYTF
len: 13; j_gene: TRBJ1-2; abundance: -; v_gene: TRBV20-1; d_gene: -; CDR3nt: TGCAGTGCTAGAGTGGGGAAAGAGGATGGCTACACCTTC; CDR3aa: CSARVGKEDGYTF
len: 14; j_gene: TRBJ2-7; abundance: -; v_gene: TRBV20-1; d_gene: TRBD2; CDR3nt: TGCAGTGCTAGCTTTGGGGGGGACTCCTACGAGCAGTACTTC; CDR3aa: CSASFGGDSYEQYF
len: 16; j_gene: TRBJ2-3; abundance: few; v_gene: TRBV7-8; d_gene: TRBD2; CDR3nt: TGTGCCAGCAGCCTTGGGACTAGCGGGAGAATAGATACGCAGTATTTT; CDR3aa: CASSLGTSGRIDTQYF
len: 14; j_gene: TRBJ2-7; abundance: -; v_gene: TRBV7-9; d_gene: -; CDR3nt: TGTGCCAGCAGCTTAAAAAGCGGGTCCTACGAGCAGTACTTC; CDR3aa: CASSLKSGSYEQYF
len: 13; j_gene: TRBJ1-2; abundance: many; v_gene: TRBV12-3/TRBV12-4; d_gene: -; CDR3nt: TGTGCCAGCAGTTCCTTCAGGGTACGTGGCTACACCTTC; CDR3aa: CASSSFRVRGYTF
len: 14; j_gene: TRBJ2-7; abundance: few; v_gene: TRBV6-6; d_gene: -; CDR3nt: TGTGCCAGCAGTCCCCGAGGCAGTGCCTACGAGCAGTACTTC; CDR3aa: CASSPRGSAYEQYF
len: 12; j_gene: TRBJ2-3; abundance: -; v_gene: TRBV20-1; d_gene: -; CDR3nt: TGCAGTGCTAGAGCGAGAGAGGATACGCAGTATTTT; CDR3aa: CSARAREDTQYF
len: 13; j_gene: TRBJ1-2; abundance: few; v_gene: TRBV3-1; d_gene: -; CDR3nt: TGTGCCAGCAGCCAAGACCGCAGGGCTGGCTACACCTTC; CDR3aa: CASSQDRRAGYTF
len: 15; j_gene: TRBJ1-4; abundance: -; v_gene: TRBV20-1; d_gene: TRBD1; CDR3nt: TGCAGTGCTAGAGCGGGGGACAGGGTGGATGAAAAACTGTTTTTT; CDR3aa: CSARAGDRVDEKLFF
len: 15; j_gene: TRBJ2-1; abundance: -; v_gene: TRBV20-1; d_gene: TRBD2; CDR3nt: TGCAGTGCTAGTGCCGAAACTAGCGGTTACAATGAGCAGTTCTTC; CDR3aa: CSASAETSGYNEQFF
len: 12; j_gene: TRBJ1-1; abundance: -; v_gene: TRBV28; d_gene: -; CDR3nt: TGTGCCAGCAGCTTCATGAGGGCTGAAGCTTTCTTT; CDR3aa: CASSFMRAEAFF
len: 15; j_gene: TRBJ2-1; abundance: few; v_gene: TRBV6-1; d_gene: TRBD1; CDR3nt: TGTGCCAGCCATGTCCGGGACAGCTCCTACAATGAGCAGTTCTTC; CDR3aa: CASHVRDSSYNEQFF
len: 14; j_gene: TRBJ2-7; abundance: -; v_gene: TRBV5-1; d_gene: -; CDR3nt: TGCGCCAGCAACCCCGGGGGTACCGCCTACGAGCAGTACTTC; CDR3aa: CASNPGGTAYEQYF
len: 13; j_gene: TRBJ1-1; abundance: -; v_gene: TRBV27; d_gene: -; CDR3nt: TGTGCCAGCAGTTTAAGGCACGGGACTGAAGCTTTCTTT; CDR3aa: CASSLRHGTEAFF
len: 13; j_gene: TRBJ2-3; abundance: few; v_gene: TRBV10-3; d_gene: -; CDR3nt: TGTGCCATCAGTGAGCCCCCCTCCGATACGCAGTATTTT; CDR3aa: CAISEPPSDTQYF
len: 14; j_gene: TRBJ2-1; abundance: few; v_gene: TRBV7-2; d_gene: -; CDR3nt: TGTGCCAGCAGCTTAATGGGTAGCTACAATGAGCAGTTCTTC; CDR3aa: CASSLMGSYNEQFF
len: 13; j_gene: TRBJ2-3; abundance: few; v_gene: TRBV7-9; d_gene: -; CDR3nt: TGTGCCAGCAGTTCGGATCTAACAGATACGCAGTATTTT; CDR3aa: CASSSDLTDTQYF
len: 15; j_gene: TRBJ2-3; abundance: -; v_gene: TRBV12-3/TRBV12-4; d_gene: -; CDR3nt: TGTGCCAGCAGTTTATCGAACTTTAATGGAGATACGCAGTATTTT; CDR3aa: CASSLSNFNGDTQYF
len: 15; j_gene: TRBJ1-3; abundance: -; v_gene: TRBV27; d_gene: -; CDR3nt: TGTGCCAGCAGTGCCATGGGGCTCTCTGGAAACACCATATATTTT; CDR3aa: CASSAMGLSGNTIYF
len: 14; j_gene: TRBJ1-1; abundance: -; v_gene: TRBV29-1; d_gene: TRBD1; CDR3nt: TGCAGCGGGACGACAGGGGGCGCCGACACTGAAGCTTTCTTT; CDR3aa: CSGTTGGADTEAFF
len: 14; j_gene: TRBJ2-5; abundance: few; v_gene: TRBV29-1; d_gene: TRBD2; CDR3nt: TGCAGCGTGCGGGGGGGTCCGTCCCAAGAGACCCAGTACTTC; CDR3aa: CSVRGGPSQETQYF
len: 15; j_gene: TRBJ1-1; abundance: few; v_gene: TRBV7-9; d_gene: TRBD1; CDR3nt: TGTGCCAGCAGCTTTACAGGGGGCGAAGGCACTGAAGCTTTCTTT; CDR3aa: CASSFTGGEGTEAFF
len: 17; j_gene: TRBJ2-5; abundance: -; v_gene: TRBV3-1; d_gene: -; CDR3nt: TGTGCCAGCAGCCAAGAGGTGGTGGGGGAGGCCCCTCAGGAGCAGTACTTC; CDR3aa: CASSQEVVGEAPQEQYF
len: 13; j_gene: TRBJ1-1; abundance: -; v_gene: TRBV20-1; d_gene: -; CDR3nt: TGCAGTGCTAGCCCGGGGTCCCTCAAAGAAGCTTTCTTT; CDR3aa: CSASPGSLKEAFF
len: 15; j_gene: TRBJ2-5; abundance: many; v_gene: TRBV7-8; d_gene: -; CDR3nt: TGTGCCAGCAGCCTGGGGACAACGATTCAAGAGACCCAGTACTTC; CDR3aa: CASSLGTTIQETQYF
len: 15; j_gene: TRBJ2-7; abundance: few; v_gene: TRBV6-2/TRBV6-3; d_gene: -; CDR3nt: TGTGCCAGCAGTTACGCCCAGCGGAGTACCTACGAGCAGTACTTC; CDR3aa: CASSYAQRSTYEQYF